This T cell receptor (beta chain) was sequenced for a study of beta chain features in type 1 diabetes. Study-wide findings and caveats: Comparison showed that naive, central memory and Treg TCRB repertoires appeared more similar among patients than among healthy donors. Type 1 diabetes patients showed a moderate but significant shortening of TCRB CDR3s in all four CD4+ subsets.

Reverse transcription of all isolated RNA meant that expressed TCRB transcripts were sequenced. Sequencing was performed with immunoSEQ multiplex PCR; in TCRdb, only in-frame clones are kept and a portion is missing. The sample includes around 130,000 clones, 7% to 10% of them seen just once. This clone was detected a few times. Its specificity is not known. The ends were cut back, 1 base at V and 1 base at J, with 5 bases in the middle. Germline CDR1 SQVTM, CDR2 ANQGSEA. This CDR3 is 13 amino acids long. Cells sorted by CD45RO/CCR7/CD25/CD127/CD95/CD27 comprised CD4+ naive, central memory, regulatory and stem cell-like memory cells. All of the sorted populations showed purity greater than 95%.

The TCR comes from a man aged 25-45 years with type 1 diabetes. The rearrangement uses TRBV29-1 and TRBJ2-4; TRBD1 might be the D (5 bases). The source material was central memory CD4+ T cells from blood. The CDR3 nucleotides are TGCAGCGTTGAAGGGGGCGCCAAAAACATTCAGTACTTC. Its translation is CSVEGGAKNIQYF.